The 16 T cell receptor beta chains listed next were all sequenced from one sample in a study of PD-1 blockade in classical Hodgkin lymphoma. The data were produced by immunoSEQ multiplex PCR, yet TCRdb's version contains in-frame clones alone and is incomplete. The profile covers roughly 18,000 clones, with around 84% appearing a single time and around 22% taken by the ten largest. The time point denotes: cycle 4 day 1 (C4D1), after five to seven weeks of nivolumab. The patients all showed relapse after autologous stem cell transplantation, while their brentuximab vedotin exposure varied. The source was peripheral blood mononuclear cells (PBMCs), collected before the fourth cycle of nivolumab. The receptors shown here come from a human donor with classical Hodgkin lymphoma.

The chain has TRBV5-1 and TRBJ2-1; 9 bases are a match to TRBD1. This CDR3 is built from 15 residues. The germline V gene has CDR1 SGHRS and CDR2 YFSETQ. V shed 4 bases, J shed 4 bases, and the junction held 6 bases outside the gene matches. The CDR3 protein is CASSGGDREYNEQFF. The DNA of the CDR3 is TGCGCCAGCAGCGGGGGGGACAGGGAGTACAATGAGCAGTTCTTC.

DNA of the CDR3: TGTGCCAGCAGTTTCGGGACAGGGGGCAATGAGCAGTTCTTC. Translating it yields CASSFGTGGNEQFF. The gene calls are TRBV27 and TRBJ2-1, with TRBD1 identical over 11 bases. The CDR3 is made up of 14 amino acids. Germline CDR1 reads MNHEY; CDR2 reads SMNVEV (reference sequence). Trimming took 3 bases from V and 6 from J; bases not matched to a gene: 1.

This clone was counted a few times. The CDR3: CAVQGASGEQYV. DNA of the CDR3: TGTGCGGTACAGGGGGCTTCTGGCGAGCAGTACGTC. This chain uses TRBV27 with TRBJ2-7, with 9 bases matching TRBD1. The V gene's germline CDR1 is MNHEY and CDR2 SMNVEV (reference sequence). CDR3 size: 12 residues.

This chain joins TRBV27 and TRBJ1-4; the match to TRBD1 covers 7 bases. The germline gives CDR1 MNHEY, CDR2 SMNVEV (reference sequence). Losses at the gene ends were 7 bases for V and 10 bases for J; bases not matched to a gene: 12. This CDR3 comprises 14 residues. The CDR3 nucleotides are TGTGCCAGCACCAAAGCAGGGGGGCTAGGAAAACTGTTTTTT. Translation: CASTKAGGLGKLFF. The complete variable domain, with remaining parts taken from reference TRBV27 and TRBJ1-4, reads EAQVTQNPRYLITVTGKKLTVTCSQNMNHEYMSWYRQDPGLGLRQIYYSMNVEVTDKGDVPEGYKVSRKEKRNFPLILESPSPNQTSLYFCASTKAGGLGKLFFGSGTQLSVL.

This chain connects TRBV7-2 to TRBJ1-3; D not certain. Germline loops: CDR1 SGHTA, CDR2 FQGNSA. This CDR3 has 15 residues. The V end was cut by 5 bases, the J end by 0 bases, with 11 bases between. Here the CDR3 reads CASSPRAGSGNTIYF. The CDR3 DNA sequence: TGTGCCAGCAGCCCCCGCGCGGGCTCTGGAAACACCATATATTTT.

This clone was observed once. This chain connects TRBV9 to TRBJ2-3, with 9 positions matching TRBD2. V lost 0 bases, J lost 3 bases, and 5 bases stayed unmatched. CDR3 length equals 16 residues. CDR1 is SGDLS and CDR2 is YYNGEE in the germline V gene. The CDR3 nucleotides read TGTGCCAGCAGCGTAGGAATTAGCGGGAGTACAGATACGCAGTATTTT. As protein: CASSVGISGSTDTQYF.

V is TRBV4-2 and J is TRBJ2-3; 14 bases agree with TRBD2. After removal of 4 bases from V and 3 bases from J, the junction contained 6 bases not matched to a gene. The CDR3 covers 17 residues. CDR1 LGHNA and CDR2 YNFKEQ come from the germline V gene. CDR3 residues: CASSPLGTSGGTDTQYF. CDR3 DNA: TGTGCCAGCAGCCCCCTTGGGACTAGCGGGGGTACAGATACGCAGTATTTT.

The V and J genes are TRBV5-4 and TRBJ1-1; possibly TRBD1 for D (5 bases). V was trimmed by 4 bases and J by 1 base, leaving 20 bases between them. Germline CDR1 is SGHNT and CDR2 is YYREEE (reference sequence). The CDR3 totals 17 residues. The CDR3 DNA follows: TGTGCCAGCAGCCATCGGGCCGGGGCTAAATGGAACACTGAAGCTTTCTTT. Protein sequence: CASSHRAGAKWNTEAFF.

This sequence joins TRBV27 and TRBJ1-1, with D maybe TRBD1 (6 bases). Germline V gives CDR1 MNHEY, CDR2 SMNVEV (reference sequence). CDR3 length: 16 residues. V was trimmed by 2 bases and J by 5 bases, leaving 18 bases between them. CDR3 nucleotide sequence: TGTGCCAGCAGTTTACTCAGGGGCGACAAGAAGACTGAAGCTTTCTTT. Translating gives CASSLLRGDKKTEAFF.

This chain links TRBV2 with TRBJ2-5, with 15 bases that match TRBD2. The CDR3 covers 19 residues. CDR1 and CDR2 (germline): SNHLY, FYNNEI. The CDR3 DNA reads TGTGCTATCACCCTCCAAGGGGGACTAGCGGGGGGCTTACAAGAGACCCAGTACTTC. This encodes CAITLQGGLAGGLQETQYF.

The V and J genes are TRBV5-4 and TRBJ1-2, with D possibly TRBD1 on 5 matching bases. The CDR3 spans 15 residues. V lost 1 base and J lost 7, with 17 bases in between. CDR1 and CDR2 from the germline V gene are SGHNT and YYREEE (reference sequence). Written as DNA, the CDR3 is TGTGCCAGCAGCTTGTATGGGGGGATGGGTCCTGGCTACACCTTC. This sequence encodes CASSLYGGMGPGYTF.

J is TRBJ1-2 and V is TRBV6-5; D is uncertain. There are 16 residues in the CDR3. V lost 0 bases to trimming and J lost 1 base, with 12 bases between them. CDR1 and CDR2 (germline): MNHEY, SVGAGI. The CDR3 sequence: CASSYSLRRVNYGYTF. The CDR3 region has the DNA TGTGCCAGCAGTTACTCGTTAAGGAGGGTTAACTATGGCTACACCTTC.

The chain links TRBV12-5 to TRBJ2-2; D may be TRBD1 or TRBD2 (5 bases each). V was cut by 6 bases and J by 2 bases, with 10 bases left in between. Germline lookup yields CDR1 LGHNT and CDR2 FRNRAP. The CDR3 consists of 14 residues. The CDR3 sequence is CASGRDGNTGELFF. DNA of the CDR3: TGTGCTAGTGGCCGGGACGGAAACACCGGGGAGCTGTTTTTT.

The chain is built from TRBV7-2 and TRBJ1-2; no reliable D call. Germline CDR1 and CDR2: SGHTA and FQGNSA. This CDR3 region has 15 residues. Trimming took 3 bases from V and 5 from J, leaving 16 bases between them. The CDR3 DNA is TGTGCCAGCAGCTTTTCGACGGATCTCGGGTATGGCTACACCTTC. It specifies CASSFSTDLGYGYTF.

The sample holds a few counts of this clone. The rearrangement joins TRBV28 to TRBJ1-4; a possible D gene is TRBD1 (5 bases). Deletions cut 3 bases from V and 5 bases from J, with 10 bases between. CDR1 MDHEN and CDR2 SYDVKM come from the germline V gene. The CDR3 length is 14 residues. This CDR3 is CASSFGAENEKLFF. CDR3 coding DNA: TGTGCCAGCAGTTTTGGGGCAGAAAATGAAAAACTGTTTTTT.

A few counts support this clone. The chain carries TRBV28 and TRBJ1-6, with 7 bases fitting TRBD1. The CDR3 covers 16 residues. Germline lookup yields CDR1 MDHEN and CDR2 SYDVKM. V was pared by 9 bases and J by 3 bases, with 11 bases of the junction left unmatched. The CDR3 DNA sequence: TGTGCCAGTCGGCGAACAGGGGTCTACTATAATTCACCCCTCCACTTT. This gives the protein CASRRTGVYYNSPLHF.